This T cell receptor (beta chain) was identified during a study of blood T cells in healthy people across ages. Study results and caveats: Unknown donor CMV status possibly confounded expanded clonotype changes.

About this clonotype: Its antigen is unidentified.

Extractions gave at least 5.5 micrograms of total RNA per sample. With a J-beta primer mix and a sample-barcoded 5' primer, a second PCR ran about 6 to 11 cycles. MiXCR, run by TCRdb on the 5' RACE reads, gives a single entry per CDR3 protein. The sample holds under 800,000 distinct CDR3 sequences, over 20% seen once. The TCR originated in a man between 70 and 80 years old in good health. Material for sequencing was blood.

CDR3 nucleotide sequence: TGTGCCAGCAGTGAGACAGCGGCCTACGAGCAGTACTTC. Residues: CASSETAAYEQYF. The rearrangement links TRBV6-1 to TRBJ2-7, with D perhaps matching TRBD1 or TRBD2 (5 bases each). The V and J ends lost 3 bases and 2 bases respectively, with 8 bases between them. The CDR3 is made up of 13 amino acids. Germline-derived CDR1 and CDR2 are MNHNS and SASEGT.